The 20 T cell receptor beta chains below all came from one sample that was sequenced in a study of neoadjuvant nivolumab and ipilimumab in lung cancer. Profiled with immunoSEQ multiplex PCR; TCRdb holds only in-frame clones, not every one. Among fewer than 15,000 clones, approximately 95% were seen once, and the ten largest hold about 2.3%. The material sequenced was peripheral blood, taken after neoadjuvant nivolumab, alone or with ipilimumab, at or shortly before surgery. The receptors stem from an adult with non-small cell lung cancer.

The chain joins TRBV11-1 to TRBJ2-3, with 8 nucleotides matching TRBD2. Germline V lookup: CDR1 SGHAT, CDR2 FQDESV (reference sequence). The V gene end was trimmed by 5 bases and the J gene end by 3 bases; junction bases not matched to a gene: 10. The CDR3 has 16 residues. CDR3 coding DNA: TGTGCCAGCAGCCAGGCGGGGGGTGTGCGGACAGATACGCAGTATTTT. The encoded protein is CASSQAGGVRTDTQYF.

To note about this clone: Its ends do not fully match the called genes, so a read error is possible. This rearrangement joins TRBV6-1 to TRBJ1-2; no definite D call. The germline V gene encodes CDR1 MNHNS and CDR2 SASEGT. The CDR3 is 15 amino acids. The CDR3 DNA follows: TGTGTCAGCAGTGAAGCTGGGATTTCTTTCTATGGCTACACCTTC. As protein: CVSSEAGISFYGYTF.

The chain recombines TRBV27 with TRBJ2-6, with D uncertain. There are 12 residues in the CDR3. From germline, CDR1 is MNHEY and CDR2 SMNVEV (reference sequence). V was cut by 7 bases and J by 1 base, with 2 bases left in between. Here the CDR3 DNA reads TGTGCCAGCATGTCTGGGGCCAACGTCCTGACTTTC. Translating gives CASMSGANVLTF.

This clone appeared once. The J gene is TRBJ1-2, the V gene TRBV19; D is undetermined. Trimming removed 1 base at V and 2 bases at J, with 5 bases between. The CDR3 is 13 residues long. The V gene's germline CDR1 is LNHDA and CDR2 SQIVND (reference sequence). CDR3 nucleotide sequence: TGTGCCAGTAGTATAGTAGGGAACTATGGCTACACCTTC. This encodes CASSIVGNYGYTF.

The chain employs TRBV5-1 and TRBJ1-1; D gene unclear. The CDR3 has 15 amino acids. Germline-derived CDR1 and CDR2 are SGHRS and YFSETQ. The V and J ends lost 0 bases and 0 bases respectively, with 9 bases between them. Here the CDR3 reads CASSLAGYMNTEAFF. CDR3 coding DNA: TGCGCCAGCAGCTTGGCGGGTTACATGAACACTGAAGCTTTCTTT.

J is TRBJ1-2 and V is TRBV9, with a weak D call TRBD1 (5 bases). V was shortened by 1 base and J by 8 bases, with 9 bases between the two germline ends. This CDR3 has 12 amino acids. Germline-derived CDR1 and CDR2 are SGDLS and YYNGEE. The CDR3 DNA is TGTGCCAGCAGCGTATCTGGGGGAGGCTACACCTTC. It translates to CASSVSGGGYTF.

The chain combines TRBV7-3 with TRBJ2-7; 7 bases agree with TRBD1. The V gene end was trimmed by 2 bases and the J gene end by 6 bases; junction bases not matched to a gene: 4. Per the germline V gene, CDR1 is SGHTA and CDR2 is FQGTGA. This CDR3 comprises 13 residues. CDR3 nucleotides: TGTGCCAGCAGCTTAGTAGGGGGCGCCGAGCAGTACTTC. Protein product: CASSLVGGAEQYF.

The CDR3 DNA reads TGTGCCTGGCCCTCCAGACTAGCGGGAGGGCTATTGGTTAATATTCAGTACTTC. It is translated as CAWPSRLAGGLLVNIQYF. This rearrangement joins TRBV30 to TRBJ2-7; 14 nucleotides align to TRBD2. From germline, CDR1 is GTSNPN and CDR2 SVGIG (reference sequence). The CDR3 spans 18 residues. The V segment lost 5 bases and the J segment 10 bases; nucleotides outside the gene matches: 22.

V gene TRBV27 combines with J gene TRBJ2-1; a possible D gene is TRBD1 (5 bases). The ends were cut back, 6 bases at V and 6 bases at J, with 18 bases in the middle. Germline V lookup: CDR1 MNHEY, CDR2 SMNVEV (reference sequence). This CDR3 is 15 amino acids long. The CDR3 DNA follows: TGTGCCAGCAGGGTCAGGGATCTAGGGGCCAATGAGCAGTTCTTC. Encoded protein: CASRVRDLGANEQFF.

This chain connects TRBV5-1 to TRBJ2-1; 12 bases are a match to TRBD2. After removal of 3 bases from V and 7 bases from J, the junction contained 8 bases not matched to a gene. CDR3 size: 16 residues. Germline CDR1 and CDR2: SGHRS and YFSETQ. The CDR3 DNA follows: TGCGCCAGCAGCTCCCCTAGCGGGAGGGCCTCTAATGAGCAGTTCTTC. It yields the protein CASSSPSGRASNEQFF.

V and J are TRBV5-4 and TRBJ2-1; 7 bases are shared with TRBD2. Germline trimming cut 1 base from V and 5 bases from J; bases unmatched to any gene: 9. CDR1 is SGHNT and CDR2 is YYREEE in the germline V gene (reference sequence). This CDR3 spans 16 amino acids. The CDR3 region has the DNA TGTGCCAGCAGCTTGCGACAGCTAGCGGACCACAATGAGCAGTTCTTC. It translates to CASSLRQLADHNEQFF.

CDR3 nucleotides: TGTGCCAGCAGTGATTGGTCGGGGGAGACCCAGTACTTC. Protein product: CASSDWSGETQYF. The rearrangement links TRBV2 to TRBJ2-5; tentatively, D is TRBD2 (5 bases). There are 13 residues in the CDR3. Trimming took 3 bases from V and 5 from J, leaving 10 bases between them. Germline lookup yields CDR1 SNHLY and CDR2 FYNNEI.

V is TRBV28 and J is TRBJ1-4; D call uncertain. This CDR3 region has 14 residues. Germline CDR1 is MDHEN and CDR2 is SYDVKM. V lost 4 bases and J lost 8, with 14 bases in between. Written as DNA, the CDR3 is TGTGCCAGCAGTTCCTTTTTGCGTGGGGAAAAACTGTTTTTT. Translation: CASSSFLRGEKLFF.

V usage is TRBV11-2 and J usage is TRBJ2-5; tentative D call: TRBD2 (6 bases). The V gene's germline CDR1 is SGHAT and CDR2 FQNNGV. The CDR3 is 16 residues long. V was clipped by 1 base and J by 4 bases, with 16 bases between them. CDR3: CASSLAQGGGVETQYF. CDR3 DNA: TGTGCCAGCAGCTTAGCGCAGGGAGGAGGGGTAGAGACCCAGTACTTC.

The V call is TRBV7-8, the J call TRBJ2-3; the match to TRBD2 covers 9 bases. Germline-derived CDR1 and CDR2 are SGHVS and FQNEAQ. The CDR3 is made up of 15 amino acids. Unmatched junction bases numbered 5, after V lost 1 base and J lost 6 bases. The CDR3 is CASSLGGRGYDTQYF. For the CDR3, the DNA is TGTGCCAGCAGCTTAGGCGGGAGGGGTTACGATACGCAGTATTTT.

The rearrangement joins TRBV19 to TRBJ1-2; possibly TRBD1 for D (5 bases). V was shortened by 6 bases and J by 4 bases, with 15 bases between the two germline ends. This CDR3 spans 14 amino acids. Germline V gene sequence: CDR1 LNHDA, CDR2 SQIVND (reference sequence). CDR3 sequence reads: CASSLAGGIYGYTF. CDR3 bases: TGTGCCAGTAGCCTCGCGGGGGGGATCTATGGCTACACCTTC.

This sequence joins TRBV28 and TRBJ1-2, with 7 positions matching TRBD1. V gave up 2 bases and J gave up 4 bases; unmatched junction bases: 4. This CDR3 has 14 amino acids. Germline lookup yields CDR1 MDHEN and CDR2 SYDVKM. Here the CDR3 DNA reads TGTGCCAGCAGTTTACAAAAGGGGGCCTATGGCTACACCTTC. This encodes CASSLQKGAYGYTF.

The V call is TRBV5-4, the J call TRBJ2-5; possibly TRBD1 for D (5 bases). Germline CDR1 is SGHNT and CDR2 is YYREEE (reference sequence). V lost 4 bases and J 1 base, leaving 8 bases between the germline ends. This CDR3 is 13 amino acids long. CDR3 nucleotides: TGTGCCAGCAGCGCTAGGGGCCAAGAGACCCAGTACTTC. Amino acids: CASSARGQETQYF. The complete variable domain, with remaining parts taken from reference TRBV5-4 and TRBJ2-5, reads ETGVTQSPTHLIKTRGQQVTLRCSSQSGHNTVSWYQQALGQGPQFIFQYYREEENGRGNFPPRFSGLQFPNYSSELNVNALELDDSALYLCASSARGQETQYFGPGTRLLVL.

V is TRBV7-2 and J is TRBJ2-7; D tentatively fits TRBD1 or TRBD2 (7 bases each). Germline CDR1 is SGHTA and CDR2 is FQGNSA. The V gene lost 2 bases and the J gene lost 4 bases, with 15 bases spanning the gap. This CDR3 contains 15 residues. CDR3 protein: CASSLRQGGDYEQYF. The CDR3, as DNA: TGTGCCAGCAGCTTAAGACAGGGAGGGGATTACGAGCAGTACTTC. Drawing the rest from reference TRBV7-2 and TRBJ2-7, the complete variable domain is GAGVSQSPSNKVTEKGKDVELRCDPISGHTALYWYRQSLGQGLEFLIYFQGNSAPDKSGLPSDRFSAERTGGSVSTLTIQRTQQEDSAVYLCASSLRQGGDYEQYFGPGTRLTVT.

The chain combines TRBV7-5 with TRBJ1-3; the table's D call, TRBD1, was not checked against the DNA. TRBV7-5 is listed as a pseudogene. This CDR3 spans 16 amino acids. For the CDR3, the DNA is TGTGCCAGAAGTAGGGGACAGCCTTCCTCTGGAAACACCATATATTTT. This gives the protein CARSRGQPSSGNTIYF.